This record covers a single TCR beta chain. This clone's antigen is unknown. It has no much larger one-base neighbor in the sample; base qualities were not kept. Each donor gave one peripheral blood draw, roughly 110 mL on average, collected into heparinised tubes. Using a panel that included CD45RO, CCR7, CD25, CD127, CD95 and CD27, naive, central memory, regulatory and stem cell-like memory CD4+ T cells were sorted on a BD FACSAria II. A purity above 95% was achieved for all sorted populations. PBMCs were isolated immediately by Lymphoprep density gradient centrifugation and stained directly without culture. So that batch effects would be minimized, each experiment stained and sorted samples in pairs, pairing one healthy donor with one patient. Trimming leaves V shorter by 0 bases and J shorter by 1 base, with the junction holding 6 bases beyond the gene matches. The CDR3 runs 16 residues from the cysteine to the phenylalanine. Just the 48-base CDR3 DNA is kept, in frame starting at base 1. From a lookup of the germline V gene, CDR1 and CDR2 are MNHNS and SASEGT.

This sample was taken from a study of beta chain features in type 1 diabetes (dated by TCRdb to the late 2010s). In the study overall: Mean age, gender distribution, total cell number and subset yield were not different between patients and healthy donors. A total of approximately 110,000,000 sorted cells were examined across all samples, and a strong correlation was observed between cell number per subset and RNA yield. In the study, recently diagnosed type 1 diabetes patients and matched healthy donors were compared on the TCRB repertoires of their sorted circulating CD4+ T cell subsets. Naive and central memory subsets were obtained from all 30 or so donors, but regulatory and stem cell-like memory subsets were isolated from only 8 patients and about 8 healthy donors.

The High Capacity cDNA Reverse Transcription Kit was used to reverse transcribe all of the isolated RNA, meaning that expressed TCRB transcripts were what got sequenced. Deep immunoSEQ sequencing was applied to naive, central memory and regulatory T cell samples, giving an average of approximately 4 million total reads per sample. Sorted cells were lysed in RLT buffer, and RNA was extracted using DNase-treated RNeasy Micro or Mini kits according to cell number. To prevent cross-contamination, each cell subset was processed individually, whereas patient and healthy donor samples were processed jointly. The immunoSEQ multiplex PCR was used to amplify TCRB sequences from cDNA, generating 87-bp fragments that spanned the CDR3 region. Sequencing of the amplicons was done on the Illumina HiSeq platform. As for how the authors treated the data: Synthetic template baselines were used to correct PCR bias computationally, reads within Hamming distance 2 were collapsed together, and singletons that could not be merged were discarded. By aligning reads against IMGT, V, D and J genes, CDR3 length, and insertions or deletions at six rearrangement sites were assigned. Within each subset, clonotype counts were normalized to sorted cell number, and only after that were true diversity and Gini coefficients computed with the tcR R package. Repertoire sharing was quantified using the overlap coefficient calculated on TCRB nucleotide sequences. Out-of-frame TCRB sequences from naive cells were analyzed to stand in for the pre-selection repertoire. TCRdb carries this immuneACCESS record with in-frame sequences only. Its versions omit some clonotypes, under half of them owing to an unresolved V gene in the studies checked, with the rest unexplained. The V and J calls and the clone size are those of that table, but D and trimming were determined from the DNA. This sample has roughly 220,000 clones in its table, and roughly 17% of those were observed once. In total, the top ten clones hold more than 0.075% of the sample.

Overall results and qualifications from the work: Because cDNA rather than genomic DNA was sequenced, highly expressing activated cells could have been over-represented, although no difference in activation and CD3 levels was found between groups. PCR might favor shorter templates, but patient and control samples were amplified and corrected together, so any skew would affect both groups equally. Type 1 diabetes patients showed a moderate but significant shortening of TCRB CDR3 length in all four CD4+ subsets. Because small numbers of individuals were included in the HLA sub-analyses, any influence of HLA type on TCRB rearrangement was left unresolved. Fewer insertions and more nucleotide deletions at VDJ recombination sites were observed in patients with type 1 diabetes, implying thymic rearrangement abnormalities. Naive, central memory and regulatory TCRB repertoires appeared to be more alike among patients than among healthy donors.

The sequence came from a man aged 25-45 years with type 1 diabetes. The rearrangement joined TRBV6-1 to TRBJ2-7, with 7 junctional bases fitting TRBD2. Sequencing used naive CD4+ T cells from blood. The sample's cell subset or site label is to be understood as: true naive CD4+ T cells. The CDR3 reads CASSEAKIAGSYEQYF. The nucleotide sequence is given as TGTGCCAGCAGTGAAGCGAAGATAGCGGGTTCCTACGAGCAGTACTTC.